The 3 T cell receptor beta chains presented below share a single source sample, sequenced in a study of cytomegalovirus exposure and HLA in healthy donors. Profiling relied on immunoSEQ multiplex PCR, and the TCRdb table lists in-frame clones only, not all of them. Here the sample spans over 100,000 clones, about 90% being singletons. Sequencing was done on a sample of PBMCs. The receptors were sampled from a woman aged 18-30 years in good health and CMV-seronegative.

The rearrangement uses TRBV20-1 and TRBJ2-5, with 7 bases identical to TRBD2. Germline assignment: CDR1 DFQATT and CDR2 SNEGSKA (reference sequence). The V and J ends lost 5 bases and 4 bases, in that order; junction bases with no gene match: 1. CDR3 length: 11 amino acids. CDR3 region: CSAGRGETQYF. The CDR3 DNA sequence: TGCAGTGCTGGGAGGGGAGAGACCCAGTACTTC.

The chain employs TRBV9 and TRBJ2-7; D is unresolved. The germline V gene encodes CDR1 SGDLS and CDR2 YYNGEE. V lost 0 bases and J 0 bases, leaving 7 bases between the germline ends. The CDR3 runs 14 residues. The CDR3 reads CASSVGVSSYEQYF. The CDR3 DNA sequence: TGTGCCAGCAGCGTAGGCGTGAGCTCCTACGAGCAGTACTTC.

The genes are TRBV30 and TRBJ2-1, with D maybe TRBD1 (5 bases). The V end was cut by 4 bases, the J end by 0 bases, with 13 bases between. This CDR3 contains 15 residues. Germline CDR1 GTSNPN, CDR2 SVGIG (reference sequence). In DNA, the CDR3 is TGTGCCTGGACCTGGGGCTCCAGCTCCTACAATGAGCAGTTCTTC. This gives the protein CAWTWGSSSYNEQFF.